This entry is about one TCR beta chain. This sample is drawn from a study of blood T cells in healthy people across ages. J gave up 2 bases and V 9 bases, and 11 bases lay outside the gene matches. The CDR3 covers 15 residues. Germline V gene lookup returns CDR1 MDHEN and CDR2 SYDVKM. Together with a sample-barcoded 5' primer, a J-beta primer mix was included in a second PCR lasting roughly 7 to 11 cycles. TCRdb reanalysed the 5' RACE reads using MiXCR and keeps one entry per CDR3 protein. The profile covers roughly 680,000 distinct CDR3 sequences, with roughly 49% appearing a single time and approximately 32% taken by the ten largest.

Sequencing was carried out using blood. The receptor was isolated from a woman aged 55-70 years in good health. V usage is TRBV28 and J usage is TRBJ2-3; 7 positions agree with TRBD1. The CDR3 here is CASRFRDRNTDTQYF. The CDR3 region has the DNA TGTGCCAGTAGATTCCGGGACAGAAACACAGATACGCAGTATTTT.